Presented here are 10 T cell receptor beta chains from one specimen sequenced in a study of CD8+CD57+ T cells in acquired aplastic anemia. Both TCR beta VDJ combination and CDR3 sequence profiling were carried out. Genomic DNA was the template for this profiling. TCRdb reanalysed the reads using MiXCR and keeps one entry per CDR3 protein. The repertoire has around 290,000 distinct CDR3 sequences, roughly 59% of them found once; the top ten carry roughly 1.2%. Selection for sequencing was limited to patients who had shown CD8+CD57+ cell expansion by flow cytometry. Sequencing was done on a sample of sorted CD4+, CD8+, or CD8+CD57+ T cells (not recorded which) from PBMCs. The receptors derive from a human donor with aplastic anemia.

This chain joins TRBV12-3 or TRBV12-4 and TRBJ1-2; 8 bases agree with TRBD1. The CDR3 loop spans 15 amino acids. Losses at the gene ends were 6 bases for V and 2 bases for J; bases not matched to a gene: 8. The CDR3 reads CASSLSGQENYGYTF. The CDR3 DNA reads TGTGCCAGCAGCCTATCGGGACAGGAAAACTATGGCTACACCTTC.

CDR3 nucleotide sequence: TGTGCCAGCAGCTACATTCCCTCCACAGGGTCCCCTGAAGCTTTCTTT. The encoded protein is CASSYIPSTGSPEAFF. The chain links TRBV6-5 to TRBJ1-1; D perhaps matches TRBD1 (6 bases). Trimming took 6 bases from V and 6 from J, leaving 23 bases between them. Germline V gives CDR1 MNHEY, CDR2 SVGAGI. The CDR3 is 16 residues long.

This sequence joins TRBV10-3 and TRBJ2-5, with D possibly TRBD2 on 7 matching bases. CDR1 is ENHRY and CDR2 is SYGVKD in the germline V gene. CDR3 length: 13 residues. V shed 5 bases and J shed 5 bases, with 12 bases lying between them. Here the CDR3 DNA reads TGTGCCATCAGTAGCGGGACACCGGAGACCCAGTACTTC. It encodes CAISSGTPETQYF.

V gene TRBV20-1 combines with J gene TRBJ1-4, with TRBD1 as a possible D gene (6 bases). Germline V gene data show CDR1 as DFQATT and CDR2 as SNEGSKA (reference sequence). Between the trimmed V and J ends, which lost 3 bases and 2 bases, there was a span of 10 bases. This CDR3 region has 14 residues. CDR3 nucleotides: TGCAGTGCTAGGGCCACAGGGACTAATGAAAAACTGTTTTTT. Translating gives CSARATGTNEKLFF.

In its sample, this clonotype was seen many times. J is TRBJ1-4 and V is TRBV29-1; a weak D match, TRBD1 (5 bases). The CDR3 covers 14 residues. With 1 base removed from V and 7 bases from J, the gap between germline ends came to 13 bases. Germline CDR1 SQVTM, CDR2 ANQGSEA. CDR3 sequence: CSVEVWGGSEKLFF. CDR3 bases: TGCAGCGTTGAAGTTTGGGGCGGGAGTGAAAAACTGTTTTTT.

V is TRBV16 and J is TRBJ2-1; no reliable D call. Germline V gene lookup returns CDR1 KGHSY and CDR2 FQNENV. There are 12 residues in the CDR3. V dropped 3 bases and J dropped 5 bases, with 5 bases sitting between them. CDR3 sequence (DNA): TGTGCCAGCAGCCAGCGGAACAATGAGCAGTTCTTC. Translated: CASSQRNNEQFF.

The chain uses TRBV19 and TRBJ1-2; D not certain. The CDR3 totals 14 residues. V lost 3 bases to trimming and J lost 2 bases, with 10 bases between them. Germline V gene sequence: CDR1 LNHDA, CDR2 SQIVND (reference sequence). Written as DNA, the CDR3 is TGTGCCAGTAGTATCTTCAGTCTAAACTATGGCTACACCTTC. This codes for CASSIFSLNYGYTF.

This clonotype has only a few counts. The rearrangement uses TRBV15 and TRBJ2-7; D is tentatively TRBD1 or TRBD2 (5 bases each). The germline CDR1 and CDR2 sequences are LNHNV and YYDKDF (reference sequence). The length of the CDR3 is 15 residues. V gave up 3 bases and J gave up 5 bases, with 17 bases separating them. CDR3 in DNA: TGTGCCACCAGCAGGCCGCCCCTGGGGGTCCACGAGCAGTACTTC. Translating it yields CATSRPPLGVHEQYF.

The chain recombines TRBV7-2 with TRBJ2-1, with 9 bases that match TRBD2. This CDR3 contains 13 residues. Germline V gene data show CDR1 as SGHTA and CDR2 as FQGNSA. V was clipped by 1 base and J by 15 bases; unmatched bases: 7. The CDR3 nucleotides read TGTGCCAGCAGCTTAGAATTAGCGGGAGTTCGGTTCTTC. Amino acid sequence: CASSLELAGVRFF. Using reference TRBV7-2 and TRBJ2-1 for the parts outside the CDR3, the full variable domain is GAGVSQSPSNKVTEKGKDVELRCDPISGHTALYWYRQSLGQGLEFLIYFQGNSAPDKSGLPSDRFSAERTGGSVSTLTIQRTQQEDSAVYLCASSLELAGVRFFGPGTRLTVL.

This sequence joins TRBV19 and TRBJ2-7; 9 bases align to TRBD1. The V gene's germline CDR1 is LNHDA and CDR2 SQIVND (reference sequence). J gave up 5 bases and V 7 bases, and 9 bases lay outside the gene matches. CDR3 size: 14 residues. CDR3: CASKVGTGLNEQYF. For the CDR3, the DNA is TGTGCCAGTAAGGTCGGGACAGGGTTAAACGAGCAGTACTTC.